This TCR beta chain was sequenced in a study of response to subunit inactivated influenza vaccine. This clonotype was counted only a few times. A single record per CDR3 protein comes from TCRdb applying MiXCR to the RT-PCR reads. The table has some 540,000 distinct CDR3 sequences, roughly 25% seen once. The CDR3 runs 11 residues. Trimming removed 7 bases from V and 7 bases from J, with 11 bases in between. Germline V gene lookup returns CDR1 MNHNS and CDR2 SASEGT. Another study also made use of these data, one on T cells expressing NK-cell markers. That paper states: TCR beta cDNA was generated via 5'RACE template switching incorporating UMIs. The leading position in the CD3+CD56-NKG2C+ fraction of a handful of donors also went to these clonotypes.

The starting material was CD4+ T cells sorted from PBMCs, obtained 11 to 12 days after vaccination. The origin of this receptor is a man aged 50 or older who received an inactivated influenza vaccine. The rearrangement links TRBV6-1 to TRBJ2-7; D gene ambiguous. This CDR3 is CASIGWDEQYF. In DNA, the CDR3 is TGTGCCAGCATCGGATGGGATGAGCAGTACTTC.